This is a list of T cell receptor beta chains from one sample in a study of cytomegalovirus exposure and HLA in healthy donors. TCRdb keeps only in-frame clones here, not all; method: immunoSEQ multiplex PCR. In all, the sample yields some 120,000 clones. Specimen: PBMCs. These receptors were taken from a man under 40 in good health and CMV-seronegative. The CDR3 runs from the conserved cysteine through the conserved F or W. Fields, in order: CDR3 length, J gene, V gene, D gene, CDR3 DNA, CDR3 protein. The D gene is left open where the match is weak.

CDR3 length: 17; J gene: TRBJ1-2; V gene: TRBV27; D gene: TRBD1; CDR3 DNA: TGTGCCAGCAGTTTATCGATGGAAGGGGGCGCTATGTATGGCTACACCTTC; CDR3 protein: CASSLSMEGGAMYGYTF
CDR3 length: 13; J gene: TRBJ2-3; V gene: TRBV29-1; D gene: -; CDR3 DNA: TGCAGCGTTACGGGACTCCTCACAGATACGCAGTATTTT; CDR3 protein: CSVTGLLTDTQYF
CDR3 length: 15; J gene: TRBJ1-6; V gene: TRBV2; D gene: -; CDR3 DNA: TGTGCCAGCAGTGAACGGAACAGGAATAATTCACCCCTCCACTTT; CDR3 protein: CASSERNRNNSPLHF
CDR3 length: 16; J gene: TRBJ1-1; V gene: TRBV15; D gene: -; CDR3 DNA: TGTGCCACCAGCGGTCGGGGGTTCCCCACGAACACTGAAGCTTTCTTT; CDR3 protein: CATSGRGFPTNTEAFF
CDR3 length: 14; J gene: TRBJ1-3; V gene: TRBV28; D gene: -; CDR3 DNA: TGTGCCAGCAGAGAACAGGGCTCTGGAAACACCATATATTTT; CDR3 protein: CASREQGSGNTIYF
CDR3 length: 13; J gene: TRBJ1-3; V gene: TRBV19; D gene: -; CDR3 DNA: TGTGCCAGTAGTACGGACACCGGAAACACCATATATTTT; CDR3 protein: CASSTDTGNTIYF
CDR3 length: 14; J gene: TRBJ1-1; V gene: TRBV28; D gene: TRBD1; CDR3 DNA: TGTGCCAGCAGTTTAACAGGGGTGAACACTGAAGCTTTCTTT; CDR3 protein: CASSLTGVNTEAFF
CDR3 length: 17; J gene: TRBJ1-4; V gene: TRBV5-4; D gene: -; CDR3 DNA: TGTGCCAGCAGCTTGCAAGGGGGACAACGGGCCGGAGAAAAACTGTTTTTT; CDR3 protein: CASSLQGGQRAGEKLFF
CDR3 length: 14; J gene: TRBJ2-2; V gene: TRBV19; D gene: TRBD2; CDR3 DNA: TGTGCCAGTAGTGGGACTAGCGCCGGCGGGGAGCTGTTTTTT; CDR3 protein: CASSGTSAGGELFF
CDR3 length: 16; J gene: TRBJ2-3; V gene: TRBV11-2; D gene: TRBD2; CDR3 DNA: TGTGCCAGCAGCTTAGAAGCGGGGGCCCTCACAGATACGCAGTATTTT; CDR3 protein: CASSLEAGALTDTQYF
CDR3 length: 16; J gene: TRBJ2-1; V gene: TRBV19; D gene: TRBD2; CDR3 DNA: TGTGCCAGTAGTCCAACAATAGCGGGAGGGCACAATGAGCAGTTCTTC; CDR3 protein: CASSPTIAGGHNEQFF
CDR3 length: 12; J gene: TRBJ1-4; V gene: TRBV5-6; D gene: -; CDR3 DNA: TGTGCCAGCAGCTTGCAGAATGAAAAACTGTTTTTT; CDR3 protein: CASSLQNEKLFF
CDR3 length: 16; J gene: TRBJ2-3; V gene: TRBV2; D gene: TRBD1; CDR3 DNA: TGTGCCAGCAGTGAAGGTCAGGGGGCGGGCACAGATACGCAGTATTTT; CDR3 protein: CASSEGQGAGTDTQYF
CDR3 length: 14; J gene: TRBJ1-1; V gene: TRBV15; D gene: TRBD1; CDR3 DNA: TGTGCCACCAGCGCCACTCCGGGACAGGGAAAAGCTTTCTTT; CDR3 protein: CATSATPGQGKAFF
CDR3 length: 15; J gene: TRBJ2-4; V gene: TRBV2; D gene: TRBD1; CDR3 DNA: TGTGCCATCTTCCGGGACAGGGGAACCAAAAACATTCAGTACTTC; CDR3 protein: CAIFRDRGTKNIQYF
CDR3 length: 14; J gene: TRBJ1-3; V gene: TRBV28; D gene: -; CDR3 DNA: TGTGCCAGCAGTCGTGGGACATCTGGAAACACCATATATTTT; CDR3 protein: CASSRGTSGNTIYF
CDR3 length: 15; J gene: TRBJ1-5; V gene: TRBV13; D gene: -; CDR3 DNA: TGTGCCAGCAGCTTAGGCCGGGACTACAATCAGCCCCAGCATTTT; CDR3 protein: CASSLGRDYNQPQHF
CDR3 length: 14; J gene: TRBJ2-5; V gene: TRBV13; D gene: TRBD2; CDR3 DNA: TGTGCCAGCAGCTTAGGACTAGCGCAAGAGACCCAGTACTTC; CDR3 protein: CASSLGLAQETQYF
CDR3 length: 15; J gene: TRBJ2-7; V gene: TRBV28; D gene: -; CDR3 DNA: TGTGCCAGCAGTTCCCGACAGGCTCCTCTTTACGAGCAGTACTTC; CDR3 protein: CASSSRQAPLYEQYF
CDR3 length: 16; J gene: TRBJ1-4; V gene: TRBV4-3; D gene: TRBD1; CDR3 DNA: TGCGCCAGCAGCCAAGTATGGGCAGGGGGCGATGAAAAACTGTTTTTT; CDR3 protein: CASSQVWAGGDEKLFF
CDR3 length: 15; J gene: TRBJ2-1; V gene: TRBV7-9; D gene: TRBD2; CDR3 DNA: TGTGCCAGCAGCTCAAGCGGGAGGGCCTACAATGAGCAGTTCTTC; CDR3 protein: CASSSSGRAYNEQFF
CDR3 length: 13; J gene: TRBJ2-7; V gene: TRBV10-3; D gene: -; CDR3 DNA: TGTGCCATCAGTGGTAGACAGGCCTACGAGCAGTACTTC; CDR3 protein: CAISGRQAYEQYF
CDR3 length: 16; J gene: TRBJ2-1; V gene: TRBV9; D gene: TRBD2; CDR3 DNA: TGTGCCAGCAGCCTTGTACTAGCGGGAGCTCCCAGTGAGCAGTTCTTC; CDR3 protein: CASSLVLAGAPSEQFF
CDR3 length: 15; J gene: TRBJ2-2; V gene: TRBV18; D gene: TRBD2; CDR3 DNA: TGTGCCAGCTCACCCCTAGCGGGGACCACCGGGGAGCTGTTTTTT; CDR3 protein: CASSPLAGTTGELFF
CDR3 length: 15; J gene: TRBJ1-2; V gene: TRBV2; D gene: TRBD1; CDR3 DNA: TGTGCCAGCAACGCTTTTGGACAGGGCGGCTATGGCTACACCTTC; CDR3 protein: CASNAFGQGGYGYTF
CDR3 length: 13; J gene: TRBJ2-5; V gene: TRBV27; D gene: TRBD1; CDR3 DNA: TGTGCCAGCACCCCACAGGGGGAAGAGACCCAGTACTTC; CDR3 protein: CASTPQGEETQYF
CDR3 length: 15; J gene: TRBJ2-2; V gene: TRBV25-1; D gene: -; CDR3 DNA: TGTGCCAGCAGTGAATCGTCAGGGAACTCCGGGGAGCTGTTTTTT; CDR3 protein: CASSESSGNSGELFF
CDR3 length: 13; J gene: TRBJ2-5; V gene: TRBV5-4; D gene: TRBD2; CDR3 DNA: TGTGCCAGCAGCTTTCTAGCGGAAGAGACCCAGTACTTC; CDR3 protein: CASSFLAEETQYF
CDR3 length: 16; J gene: TRBJ2-7; V gene: TRBV6-6; D gene: TRBD1; CDR3 DNA: TGTGCCAGCAGTGGTGTGACAGGGGGTGGCCTCTACGAGCAGTACTTC; CDR3 protein: CASSGVTGGGLYEQYF
CDR3 length: 14; J gene: TRBJ2-1; V gene: TRBV7-9; D gene: -; CDR3 DNA: TGTGCCAGCACCACAACCACCCTCGGCACAGGGCAGTTCTTC; CDR3 protein: CASTTTTLGTGQFF
CDR3 length: 11; J gene: TRBJ2-7; V gene: TRBV20-1; D gene: -; CDR3 DNA: TGCAGTGCTAGGGGGGCTGGGGAGCAGTACTTC; CDR3 protein: CSARGAGEQYF
CDR3 length: 12; J gene: TRBJ2-3; V gene: TRBV29-1; D gene: -; CDR3 DNA: TGCAGCGTTGACGATCAAGAGGGATCGCAGTATTTT; CDR3 protein: CSVDDQEGSQYF
CDR3 length: 14; J gene: TRBJ1-1; V gene: TRBV6-6; D gene: TRBD1; CDR3 DNA: TGTGCCAGCAGTTACCCTCAGGGGGGCACTGAAGCTTTCTTT; CDR3 protein: CASSYPQGGTEAFF
CDR3 length: 19; J gene: TRBJ2-2; V gene: TRBV7-9; D gene: TRBD2; CDR3 DNA: TGTGCCAGCAGCGCCAACCTCGGACTAGCGGGAGGCAACACCGGGGAGCTGTTTTTT; CDR3 protein: CASSANLGLAGGNTGELFF
CDR3 length: 9; J gene: TRBJ2-1; V gene: TRBV25-1; D gene: TRBD2; CDR3 DNA: TGTGCGGCGGGAGATGAGCAGTTCTTC; CDR3 protein: CAAGDEQFF
CDR3 length: 17; J gene: TRBJ2-2; V gene: TRBV18; D gene: -; CDR3 DNA: TGTGCCAGCTCACCTCAACAAGGCGGGTCTATCACCGGGGAGCTGTTTTTT; CDR3 protein: CASSPQQGGSITGELFF
CDR3 length: 14; J gene: TRBJ1-2; V gene: TRBV7-9; D gene: -; CDR3 DNA: TGTGCCAGCAGCTTTCGCGCAGGGATAAATGGCTACACCTTC; CDR3 protein: CASSFRAGINGYTF
CDR3 length: 12; J gene: TRBJ2-7; V gene: TRBV7-8; D gene: -; CDR3 DNA: TGTGCCAGCAGCTTCTACAGGGACGAGCAGTACTTC; CDR3 protein: CASSFYRDEQYF
CDR3 length: 15; J gene: TRBJ1-2; V gene: TRBV28; D gene: -; CDR3 DNA: TGTGCCAGCAGTCCCACCCCTGGGTTAGCCTATGGCTACACCTTC; CDR3 protein: CASSPTPGLAYGYTF
CDR3 length: 14; J gene: TRBJ2-7; V gene: TRBV28; D gene: TRBD2; CDR3 DNA: TGTGCCAGCAGCCAGGGCGGGAGTGGGTACGAACAGTACTTC; CDR3 protein: CASSQGGSGYEQYF
CDR3 length: 16; J gene: TRBJ2-3; V gene: TRBV6-4; D gene: TRBD2; CDR3 DNA: TGTGCCAGCAAACTTAATAGCGGGAGGGCCACAGATACGCAGTATTTT; CDR3 protein: CASKLNSGRATDTQYF
CDR3 length: 11; J gene: TRBJ2-5; V gene: TRBV5-6; D gene: -; CDR3 DNA: TGTGCCAGCAGCAGAGGAGGGACCCAGTACTTC; CDR3 protein: CASSRGGTQYF
CDR3 length: 12; J gene: TRBJ2-2; V gene: TRBV2; D gene: -; CDR3 DNA: TGTGCCAGCAGTCCGGACACCGGGGAGCTGTTTTTT; CDR3 protein: CASSPDTGELFF
CDR3 length: 14; J gene: TRBJ2-7; V gene: TRBV27; D gene: -; CDR3 DNA: TGTGCCAGCAGCCGAAGCAGGGCTACCCACGAGCAGTACTTC; CDR3 protein: CASSRSRATHEQYF
CDR3 length: 16; J gene: TRBJ1-1; V gene: TRBV7-3; D gene: TRBD1; CDR3 DNA: TGTGCCAGCAGCTTAACACAGGGGGCGCGTCACACTGAAGCTTTCTTT; CDR3 protein: CASSLTQGARHTEAFF
CDR3 length: 13; J gene: TRBJ1-1; V gene: TRBV19; D gene: -; CDR3 DNA: TGTGCCAGTAGCCCACAATGGAACACTGAAGCTTTCTTT; CDR3 protein: CASSPQWNTEAFF
CDR3 length: 13; J gene: TRBJ2-2; V gene: TRBV27; D gene: -; CDR3 DNA: TGTGCCAGCAGTCCCCCCCTCACCGGGGAGCTGTTTTTT; CDR3 protein: CASSPPLTGELFF
CDR3 length: 17; J gene: TRBJ2-2; V gene: TRBV25-1; D gene: TRBD1; CDR3 DNA: TGTGCCAGCAGTGAGATTACGGGACAGGGTGCCACCGGGGAGCTGTTTTTT; CDR3 protein: CASSEITGQGATGELFF
CDR3 length: 15; J gene: TRBJ1-2; V gene: TRBV6-5; D gene: -; CDR3 DNA: TGTGCCAGCAGTTACCTCATTGGAGGGGAGGCAAGCTACACCTTC; CDR3 protein: CASSYLIGGEASYTF